The entry below gives a single T cell receptor beta chain sequence along with its context. Its cognate antigen is unknown. Placentae with high-grade villitis of unknown etiology numbered about eleven. Villitis of unknown etiology mothers had higher gravidity, parity and miscarriages. The data stem from a study of T cells in placental villitis. Findings and caveats of the study: CMV cases had CMV-specific clone frequency 0.011 versus 0.001 in villitis of unknown etiology. Compared with controls at around 0.006, villitis of unknown etiology placentae showed median clonality about 0.05. In villitis of unknown etiology, expanded clones were mostly unshared between placentae.

This was the immunoSEQ v4 assay. Assay: immunoSEQ multiplex PCR; the TCRdb copy retains only in-frame clones and omits some. The sample lists about 1,500 clones, around 76% seen once, with roughly 13% in the top ten. The CDR3 length is 14 residues. The germline V gene has CDR1 SGHRS and CDR2 YFSETQ. J gave up 8 bases and V 4 bases, and 8 bases lay outside the gene matches. This chain connects TRBV5-1 to TRBJ1-2, with 10 bases aligning to TRBD1. This clonotype was obtained from a human patient with villitis of unknown etiology; the placental T cells may come from both mother and fetus. Specimen: placental tissue containing maternal and fetal cells. DNA for the CDR3: TGCGCCAGCAGCAGCGGGACAGGGGTGAGAGGCTACACCTTC. Translated, it gives CASSSGTGVRGYTF.